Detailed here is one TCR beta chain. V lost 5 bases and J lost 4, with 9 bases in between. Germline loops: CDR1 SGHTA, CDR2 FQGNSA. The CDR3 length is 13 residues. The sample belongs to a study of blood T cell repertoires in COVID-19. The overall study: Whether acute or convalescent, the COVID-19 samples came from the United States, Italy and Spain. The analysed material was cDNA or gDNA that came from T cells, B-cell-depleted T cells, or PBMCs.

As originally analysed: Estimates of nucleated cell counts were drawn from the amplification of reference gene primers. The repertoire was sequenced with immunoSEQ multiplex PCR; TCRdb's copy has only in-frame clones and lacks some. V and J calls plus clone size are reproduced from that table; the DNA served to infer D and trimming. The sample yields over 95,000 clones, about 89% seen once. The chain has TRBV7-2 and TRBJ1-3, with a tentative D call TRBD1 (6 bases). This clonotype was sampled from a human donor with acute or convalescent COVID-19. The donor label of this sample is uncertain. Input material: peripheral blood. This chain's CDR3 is CASSVGQGNTIYF. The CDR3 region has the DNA TGTGCCAGCAGCGTAGGACAGGGAAACACCATATATTTT. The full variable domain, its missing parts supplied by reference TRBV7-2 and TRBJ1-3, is GAGVSQSPSNKVTEKGKDVELRCDPISGHTALYWYRQSLGQGLEFLIYFQGNSAPDKSGLPSDRFSAERTGGSVSTLTIQRTQQEDSAVYLCASSVGQGNTIYFGEGSWLTVV.